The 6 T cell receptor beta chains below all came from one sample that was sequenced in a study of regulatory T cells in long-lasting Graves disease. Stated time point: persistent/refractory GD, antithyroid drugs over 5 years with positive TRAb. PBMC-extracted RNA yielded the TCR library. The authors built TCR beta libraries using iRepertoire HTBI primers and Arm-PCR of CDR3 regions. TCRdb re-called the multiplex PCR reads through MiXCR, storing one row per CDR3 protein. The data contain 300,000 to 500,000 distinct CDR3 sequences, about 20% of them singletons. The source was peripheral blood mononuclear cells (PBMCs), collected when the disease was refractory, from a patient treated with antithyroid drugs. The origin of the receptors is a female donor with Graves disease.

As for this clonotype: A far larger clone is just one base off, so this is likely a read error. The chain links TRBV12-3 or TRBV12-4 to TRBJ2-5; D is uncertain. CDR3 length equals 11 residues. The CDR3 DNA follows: TGTGCCAGCTCCGTAGTCAATGAGCAGTCCTTC. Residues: CASSVVNEQSF.

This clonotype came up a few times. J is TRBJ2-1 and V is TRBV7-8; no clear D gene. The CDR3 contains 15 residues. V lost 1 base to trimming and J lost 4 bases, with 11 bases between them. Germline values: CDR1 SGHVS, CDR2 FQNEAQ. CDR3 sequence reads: CASSLGVTVYNEQFF. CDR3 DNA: TGTGCCAGCAGCTTAGGTGTCACAGTATACAATGAGCAGTTCTTC.

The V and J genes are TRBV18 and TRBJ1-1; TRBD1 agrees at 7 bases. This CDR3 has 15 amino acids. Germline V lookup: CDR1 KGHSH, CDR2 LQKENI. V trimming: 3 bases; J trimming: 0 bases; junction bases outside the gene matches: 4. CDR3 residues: CASSPGTDLNTEAFF. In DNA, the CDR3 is TGTGCCAGCTCACCCGGGACAGATCTGAACACTGAAGCTTTCTTT.

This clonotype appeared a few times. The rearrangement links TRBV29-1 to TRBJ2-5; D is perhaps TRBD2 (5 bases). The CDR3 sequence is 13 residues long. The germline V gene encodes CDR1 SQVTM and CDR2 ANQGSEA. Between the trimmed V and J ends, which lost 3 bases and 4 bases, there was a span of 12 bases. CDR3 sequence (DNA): TGCAGCGTTGATACGGGGTCCGGAGAGACCCAGTACTTC. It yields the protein CSVDTGSGETQYF.

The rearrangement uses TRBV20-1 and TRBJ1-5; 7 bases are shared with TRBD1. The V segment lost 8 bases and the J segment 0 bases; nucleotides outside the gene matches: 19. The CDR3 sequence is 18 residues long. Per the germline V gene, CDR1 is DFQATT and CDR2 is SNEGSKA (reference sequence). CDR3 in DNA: TGCAGTATGCATACACGGGACAGACACTTACGTAGCAATCAGCCCCAGCATTTT. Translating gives CSMHTRDRHLRSNQPQHF.

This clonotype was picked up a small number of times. The CDR3 DNA is TGCAGCGGGGGGAGGGGTACAGGTGGAGCTTTCTTT. Its translation: CSGGRGTGGAFF. The chain joins TRBV20-1 to TRBJ1-1; the D gene is possibly TRBD1 (5 bases). CDR3 length: 12 amino acids. Germline V CDR1 and CDR2: DFQATT, SNEGSKA (reference sequence).